Detailed here is one T cell receptor (beta chain). Its antigen remains unknown. TCRdb's copy holds only in-frame clones and misses some; the assay was immunoSEQ multiplex PCR. This sample has some 1 million clones, with about 75% found just once. This CDR3 spans 15 amino acids. V lost 6 bases and J 2 bases, leaving 14 bases between the germline ends. Germline CDR1 reads MNHNS; CDR2 reads SASEGT. The data were taken from a study of shared clonotypes between healthy human individuals. Study-wide background: For every donor, three CD4 naive, three CD4 memory, two CD8 naive and one CD8 memory plates were used.

Those who donated were healthy HIV-negative adults, with no recent acute infections or vaccinations reported. Overall study findings and caveats: Exclusively blood specimens were collected; tissue repertoires likely differ. Non-shared clonotypes were found to have lower generation probabilities than the clonotypes that were shared by all four of the sorted-subset donors.

The source is a man younger than 30 in good health. The chain has TRBV6-1 and TRBJ1-3; perhaps TRBD1 as D (6 bases). The sample consisted of memory CD4+ T cells sorted from blood. Documented subset: CD45RA-negative fraction. CDR3 in amino acids: CASRQQGPPGNTIYF. CDR3 bases: TGTGCCAGCAGACAACAGGGTCCGCCTGGAAACACCATATATTTT.